This T cell receptor beta chain was sequenced in a study of blood T cell repertoires in COVID-19. Study background: Material from acute and convalescent COVID-19 was sourced from the United States, Italy and Spain. T cells, B-cell-depleted T cells, or PBMCs provided the cDNA or gDNA that served as material.

Authors' data handling: Reference gene primer amplification in the assay estimated nucleated cell counts. Method: immunoSEQ multiplex PCR; TCRdb's copy keeps in-frame clones and lacks some. V and J calls and clone size come straight from that table; D and trimming were deduced from the DNA. The sample comprises 65,000 or so clones, almost 85% of which are singletons, and roughly 3.5% rests with the top ten. The CDR3 extends over 13 amino acids. V dropped 2 bases and J dropped 5 bases, with 9 bases sitting between them. The V gene's germline CDR1 is MDHEN and CDR2 SYDVKM. The sequenced sample was peripheral blood. This TCR derives from a man aged 55 to 70 with acute or convalescent COVID-19. The V call is TRBV28, the J call TRBJ1-1; D is possibly TRBD1 (6 bases). Here the CDR3 DNA reads TGTGCCAGCAGTTTACAGGGGTTGACTGAAGCTTTCTTT. Its translation: CASSLQGLTEAFF.